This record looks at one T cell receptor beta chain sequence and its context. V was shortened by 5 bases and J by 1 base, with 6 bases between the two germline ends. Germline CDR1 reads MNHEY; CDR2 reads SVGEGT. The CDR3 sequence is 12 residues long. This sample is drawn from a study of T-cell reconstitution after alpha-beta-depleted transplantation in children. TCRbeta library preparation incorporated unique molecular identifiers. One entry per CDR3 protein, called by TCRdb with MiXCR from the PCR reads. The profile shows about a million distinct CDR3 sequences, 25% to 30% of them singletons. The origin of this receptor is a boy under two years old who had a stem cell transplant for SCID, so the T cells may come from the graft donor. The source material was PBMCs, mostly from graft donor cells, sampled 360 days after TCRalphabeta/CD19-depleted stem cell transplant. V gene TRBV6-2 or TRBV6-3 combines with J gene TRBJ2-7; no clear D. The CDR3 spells CASSEQSYEQYF. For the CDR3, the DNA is TGTGCCAGCAGTGAGCAATCCTACGAGCAGTACTTC.